These T cell receptor beta chains were read from a single sample in a study of identical twins. Each CDR3 protein gets one entry after TCRdb re-called the 5' RACE reads with MiXCR. Of approximately 500,000 distinct CDR3 sequences detected, nearly 15% appear once; the ten largest clones hold nearly 0.45%. The same sample was also used in a study of yellow fever vaccine responses in identical twins.

The sample consisted of CD4+ T cells sorted from blood. The receptor set was obtained from a woman younger than 35 in good health. CDR3s include the opening cysteine and the closing phenylalanine or tryptophan. D genes are given only for firm matches. Clone size is stated in some rows and not others, as once, few, many or a class when expanded.

NA	few	TRBJ2-2	TRBV4-1	TGCGCCAGCAGCCAACGCCTAGATCAGTTTGGGGGGGAGCTGTTTTTT	CASSQRLDQFGGELFF
TRBD1	NA	TRBJ2-7	TRBV7-9	TGTGCCAGCAGCTACCCCACAGGGGGCAATCCCTACGAGCAGTACTTC	CASSYPTGGNPYEQYF
TRBD1	NA	TRBJ1-1	TRBV4-1	TGCGCCAGCAGCCCAGACAGGGACACGATTGAAGCTTTCTTT	CASSPDRDTIEAFF
TRBD2	NA	TRBJ2-1	TRBV20-1	TGCAGTGCTAGAGGGGATTATAGCGGGGCTTCCTACAATGAGCAGTTCTTC	CSARGDYSGASYNEQFF
NA	few	TRBJ2-7	TRBV27	TGTGCCAGCAGTCCGGGGGTCCGACCCTACGAGCAGTACTTC	CASSPGVRPYEQYF
TRBD1	few	TRBJ2-5	TRBV10-3	TGTGCCATCAGTGACCCGGACAGGGGGCCGAAGGAGACCCAGTACTTC	CAISDPDRGPKETQYF
NA	few	TRBJ2-5	TRBV5-1	TGCGCCAGCAGCATAGAGCTCCAAGAGACCCAGTACTTC	CASSIELQETQYF
NA	many	TRBJ2-2	TRBV29-1	TGCAGCGTTGACAGGGCGAAGACCGGGGAGCTGTTTTTT	CSVDRAKTGELFF
TRBD2	few	TRBJ2-3	TRBV29-1	TGCAGCGTTGTAACTAGCGGGAGGAGAGTGGGGCGGACAGATACGCAGTATTTT	CSVVTSGRRVGRTDTQYF
NA	NA	TRBJ1-6	TRBV20-1	TGCAGTGCTAGAGGGGGTGGAACGGACGATAATTCACCCCTCCACTTT	CSARGGGTDDNSPLHF
TRBD1	few	TRBJ1-6	TRBV27	TGTGCCAGCAGTTTGTCCGGGACAGCCGCCGTTTCCCTCCACTTT	CASSLSGTAAVSLHF
TRBD2	NA	TRBJ2-1	TRBV25-1	TGTGCCAGCAGTGAACCCCGGGGCACTAGCGGGGGGGCCGGGAATGAGCAGTTCTTC	CASSEPRGTSGGAGNEQFF
TRBD1	NA	TRBJ1-1	TRBV12-3/TRBV12-4	TGTGCCAGCAGTCGGACAGGGGTCGAAGCTTTCTTT	CASSRTGVEAFF
TRBD1	NA	TRBJ1-4	TRBV5-1	TGCGCCAGCACCTCGACAGGGGAAAAACTGTTTTTT	CASTSTGEKLFF
TRBD1	NA	TRBJ2-7	TRBV12-3/TRBV12-4	TGTGCCAGCAGTTCACAGGGGGGAGCCTACGAGCAGTACTTC	CASSSQGGAYEQYF
TRBD2	NA	TRBJ2-7	TRBV20-1	TGCAGTGCTAGAAAATGGTTGACTAGCGGGATTTACGAGCAGTACTTC	CSARKWLTSGIYEQYF
NA	many	TRBJ1-4	TRBV12-3/TRBV12-4	TGTGCCAGCAGTTTGGGCAACGGGGGCAGGATGGAAAAACTGTTTTTT	CASSLGNGGRMEKLFF
TRBD2	NA	TRBJ2-2	TRBV5-1	TGCGCCAGCAGCTTGGGTCTAAATCCGACTAGCGCAATAATACGGGACACCGGGGAGCTGTTTTTT	CASSLGLNPTSAIIRDTGELFF
NA	few	TRBJ2-1	TRBV3-1	TGTGCCAGCAGCCAAGATCCCGGATCCTACAATGAGCAGTTCTTC	CASSQDPGSYNEQFF
TRBD2	few	TRBJ2-7	TRBV12-3/TRBV12-4	TGTGCCAGCAGTTTATCAGCGGGGAACTACGAGCAGTACTTC	CASSLSAGNYEQYF
NA	NA	TRBJ2-5	TRBV27	TGTGCCAGCAGCCCCCGGTGGCTGTTTGGTGAGACCCAGTACTTC	CASSPRWLFGETQYF
NA	many	TRBJ2-7	TRBV5-1	TGCGCCAGCAGCTTGGCTGGCGGGATCTACGAGCAGTACTTC	CASSLAGGIYEQYF
NA	few	TRBJ1-1	TRBV20-1	TGCAGTGCTAGTCCAAGGCTCCCTGAAGCTTTCTTT	CSASPRLPEAFF
TRBD1	NA	TRBJ2-7	TRBV6-1	TGTGCCAGCAGGGGGACAGGGGGTACTTGGGAGCAGTACTTC	CASRGTGGTWEQYF
NA	NA	TRBJ2-5	TRBV12-3/TRBV12-4	TGTGCCAGCGCCCGCCTCGAGACCCAGTACTTC	CASARLETQYF
NA	NA	TRBJ1-1	TRBV6-5	TGTGCCAGCAGTTACGGCGGTACCACTGAAGCTTTCTTT	CASSYGGTTEAFF
TRBD2	many	TRBJ2-4	TRBV11-1	TGTGCCAGCAGCTCCTCCGGACTAGCGGGAGTGGTCAAAAACATTCAGTACTTC	CASSSSGLAGVVKNIQYF
NA	few	TRBJ2-6	TRBV5-1	TGCGCCAGCACGTCTGGGGGGGGGCACGGGGCCAACGTCCTGACTTTC	CASTSGGGHGANVLTF
TRBD1	few	TRBJ2-7	TRBV15	TGTGCCACCAGCGGATCCGGGACAGGGTTCTTCGAGCAGTACTTC	CATSGSGTGFFEQYF
NA	NA	TRBJ2-2	TRBV7-3	TGTGCCAGCAGTCAAATTCAAGCGGGCGGGGAGCTGTTTTTT	CASSQIQAGGELFF
NA	few	TRBJ2-5	TRBV5-1	TGCGCCAGCAGCTTGGGCACTGCGTCCCCAGAGACCCAGTACTTC	CASSLGTASPETQYF
NA	few	TRBJ2-1	TRBV20-1	TGCAGTGCTAGAGCCCCGGTTCTAGCGAACAATGAGCAGTTCTTC	CSARAPVLANNEQFF
TRBD2	few	TRBJ2-5	TRBV10-2	TGCGCCAGCAGTGGATCTGGACTAGCGGGGGTTCAAGAGACCCAGTACTTC	CASSGSGLAGVQETQYF
NA	NA	TRBJ1-5	TRBV23-1	TGCGCCAGCAGTCACCTGGGGGACCAGACCCACAATCAGCCCCAGCATTTT	CASSHLGDQTHNQPQHF
NA	few	TRBJ2-3	TRBV20-1	TGCTGTGCTAGAGATCAGCCCGACGGAATTAGCACAGATACGCAGTATTTT	CCARDQPDGISTDTQYF
TRBD2	few	TRBJ2-3	TRBV4-2	TGTGCCAGCAGCCAAGGAACTAGCGGGGTCACAGATACGCAGTATTTT	CASSQGTSGVTDTQYF
TRBD2	NA	TRBJ2-5	TRBV5-6	TGTGCCAGCAGCTTAGCCGGGACTACCATCGGGGAGACCCAGTACTTC	CASSLAGTTIGETQYF
TRBD2	NA	TRBJ2-5	TRBV29-1	TGCAGCGTGGAGAGCGGGGGGGCGTTTGGTGAGACCCAGTACTTC	CSVESGGAFGETQYF
TRBD2	few	TRBJ2-7	TRBV10-2	TGCGCCAGCAGACTAGCGGGAGACCTCGAGCAGTACTTC	CASRLAGDLEQYF
NA	NA	TRBJ2-3	TRBV28	TGTGCCAGCAGTTTAGTGCAGAACACAGATACGCAGTATTTT	CASSLVQNTDTQYF
NA	NA	TRBJ2-1	TRBV7-6	TGTGCCAGCAGCTACCGGGACGGCAGCTCCTACAATGAGCAGTTCTTC	CASSYRDGSSYNEQFF
TRBD2	few	TRBJ2-1	TRBV12-3/TRBV12-4	TGTGCCAGCAGCTATTTAGCGGGAGGAATAAACAATGAGCAGTTCTTC	CASSYLAGGINNEQFF
NA	few	TRBJ1-1	TRBV12-5	TGTGCTAGTGGTTTGGTGGAAACTTCAGAAGCTTTCTTT	CASGLVETSEAFF
TRBD2	NA	TRBJ2-3	TRBV29-1	TGCAGCGTTGATCCTCAGACTAGCGGCTTCACAGATACGCAGTATTTT	CSVDPQTSGFTDTQYF
TRBD2	NA	TRBJ2-2	TRBV20-1	TGCAGTGCCATACTAGCGGGGAAGAACACCGGGGAGCTGTTTTTT	CSAILAGKNTGELFF
TRBD1	NA	TRBJ2-5	TRBV7-2	TGTGCCAGCAGCTTAGCGCCCGGACAGGCTCAAGAGACCCAGTACTTC	CASSLAPGQAQETQYF
TRBD2	NA	TRBJ2-1	TRBV6-1	TGTGCCAGCAGTCATGAGGGGACGGTGACTAGCCGAAGAAATGAGCAGTTCTTC	CASSHEGTVTSRRNEQFF
NA	few	TRBJ2-2	TRBV2	TGTGCCAGCAGTACTGCCCCGAACACCGGGGAGCTGTTTTTT	CASSTAPNTGELFF
TRBD2	many	TRBJ2-2	TRBV29-1	TGCAGCGTGTCGGGACTAGCGGGAGTCATGGCCGGGGAGCTGTTTTTT	CSVSGLAGVMAGELFF
TRBD1	few	TRBJ2-3	TRBV11-2	TGTGCCAGCAGCTTATCGGGACAGATCACAGATACGCAGTATTTT	CASSLSGQITDTQYF
NA	NA	TRBJ2-5	TRBV20-1	TGCAGTGCTAGTTTGAAGGGTCGAGAGACCCAGTACTTC	CSASLKGRETQYF
NA	once	TRBJ2-6	TRBV7-8	TGTGCCAGCAGCGGCAAAAGCTCTGGGGCCAACGTCCTGACTTTC	CASSGKSSGANVLTF
TRBD2	few	TRBJ2-3	TRBV7-9	TGTGCCAGCAGCTTAGCGAGGACTAGCGGCACAGATACGCAGTATTTT	CASSLARTSGTDTQYF
TRBD1	many	TRBJ2-2	TRBV6-1	TGTGCCAGCACCGAGACAGGGACAGTGAACACCGGGGAGCTGTTTTTT	CASTETGTVNTGELFF
NA	NA	TRBJ2-5	TRBV7-8	TGTGCCAGCAGCTTAGTTGGCAACGTCCAAGAGACCCAGTACTTC	CASSLVGNVQETQYF